This is a list of T cell receptor beta chains from one sample in a study of T-cell memory formation after mild COVID-19. One entry per CDR3 protein results from TCRdb running MiXCR on the 5' RACE reads. The profile covers about 470,000 distinct CDR3 sequences, with about 20% appearing a single time and approximately 13% taken by the ten largest. Input material: PBMCs or a T cell subset sorted from them (not recorded which). The origin of the receptors is an adult woman who had mild COVID-19 (a few samples of this study predate the infection). Cell type and time point are not known. Each CDR3 is given with its conserved first and last residue. The D gene is left open where the match is weak. Clone size is given for some rows only: seen once, a few or many times, or a class if the clone is expanded.

TRBJ2-1	14	TRBD2	NA	TRBV12-3/TRBV12-4	TGTGCCAGCAGACAGACTAGCGGGAGGCTTGAGCAGTTCTTC	CASRQTSGRLEQFF
TRBJ2-2	12	NA	few	TRBV6-2/TRBV6-3	TGTGCCAGCAGAGAGGGGGCCGGGGAGCTGTTTTTT	CASREGAGELFF
TRBJ2-7	16	NA	NA	TRBV12-3/TRBV12-4	TGTGCCAGCAGTTTCGGGGTAGCGTCGGCTTCCTACGAGCAGTACTTC	CASSFGVASASYEQYF
TRBJ2-7	16	NA	few	TRBV4-2	TGTGCCAGCAGCCAAGATCGGTACAGGGTGTGGGACGAGCAGTACTTC	CASSQDRYRVWDEQYF
TRBJ1-6	17	NA	NA	TRBV19	TGTGCCAGTAGTATAGACTCGGACACCTCCTATAATTCACCCCTCCACTTT	CASSIDSDTSYNSPLHF
TRBJ1-1	13	NA	NA	TRBV24-1	TGTGCCACCAGTGATCTATTATACACTGAAGCTTTCTTT	CATSDLLYTEAFF
TRBJ1-2	15	NA	few	TRBV5-1	TGCGCCAGCAGCCCGGATGGGGCTTCTAACTATGGCTACACCTTC	CASSPDGASNYGYTF
TRBJ1-5	14	NA	few	TRBV12-3/TRBV12-4	TGTGCCAGCAGCCACAGGAAGGGCAATCAGCCCCAGCATTTT	CASSHRKGNQPQHF
TRBJ2-2	17	NA	NA	TRBV4-1	TGCGCCAGCAGCCAAGTTCCATTAGCTGGGAACACCGGGGAGCTGTTTTTT	CASSQVPLAGNTGELFF
TRBJ2-2	16	TRBD2	NA	TRBV7-9	TGTGCCAGCAGGTCACTAGCGGGAGGGCCGACCGGGGAGCTGTTTTTT	CASRSLAGGPTGELFF
TRBJ2-5	19	NA	NA	TRBV9	TGTGCCAGCAGCCTGTATTATAGGTGGACGGAGGGGGCTCGGGAGACCCAGTACTTC	CASSLYYRWTEGARETQYF
TRBJ2-1	13	TRBD2	NA	TRBV7-7	TGTGCTAGCAGCTTAGGGACTATCGGTGAGCAGTTCTTC	CASSLGTIGEQFF
TRBJ2-1	14	TRBD2	NA	TRBV19	TGTGCCAGTAGTCTAGCGGGAGTTATGGGTGAGCAGTTCTTC	CASSLAGVMGEQFF
TRBJ2-5	15	NA	NA	TRBV5-6	TGTGCCAGCAGCTATCCGACAGGCCACCAAGAGACCCAGTACTTC	CASSYPTGHQETQYF
TRBJ2-1	17	TRBD2	NA	TRBV6-2/TRBV6-3	TGTGCCAGCAGTTACGGGACTAGCGGAGACTCCTACAATGAGCAGTTCTTC	CASSYGTSGDSYNEQFF
TRBJ1-2	14	NA	few	TRBV24-1	TGTGCCACCAGTGATTTGAGGCGGCCCTATGGCTACACCTTC	CATSDLRRPYGYTF
TRBJ1-4	16	NA	NA	TRBV19	TGTGCCAGTAGGACCGGGTCCACCGCCACTAATGAAAAACTGTTTTTT	CASRTGSTATNEKLFF
TRBJ2-4	17	TRBD1	NA	TRBV4-3	TGCGCCAGCAGCCAGGAAGCTTGGGACAGGGGGCGAAACATTCAGTACTTC	CASSQEAWDRGRNIQYF
TRBJ2-7	16	TRBD2	NA	TRBV7-6	TGTGCCAGCAGCTCCGTCCCGACTAGCGAACCTTACGAGCAGTACTTC	CASSSVPTSEPYEQYF
TRBJ1-4	15	NA	few	TRBV7-9	TGTGCCAGCAGCTTAGGGCCCAAGGAGAGTGAAAAACTGTTTTTT	CASSLGPKESEKLFF
TRBJ2-5	15	NA	many	TRBV5-1	TGCGCCAGCAGCTTGGTGGCAGGGCAACAAGAGACCCAGTACTTC	CASSLVAGQQETQYF
TRBJ1-5	13	NA	NA	TRBV19	TGTGCCAGTAACCGGGGTAGCAATCAGCCCCAGCATTTT	CASNRGSNQPQHF
TRBJ2-2	17	NA	NA	TRBV30	TGTGCCTGGGGGGCCCGGCGCTACAGGAAGAACACCGGGGAGCTGTTTTTT	CAWGARRYRKNTGELFF